These 17 T cell receptor beta chains came from one sample sequenced in a study of T cell changes during pregnancy in multiple sclerosis. Sequencing used immunoSEQ multiplex PCR; TCRdb keeps in-frame clones, though not all of them. Among under 70,000 clones, around 93% were seen once, and the ten largest hold 0.6% to 0.7%. The material was CD4+ T cells from peripheral blood mononuclear cells, obtained after pregnancy. Receptors originate from a female donor with multiple sclerosis, enrolled in a pregnancy study.

The V and J genes are TRBV6-5 and TRBJ1-3; no clear D gene. CDR3 length: 15 residues. V was trimmed by 6 bases and J by 3 bases, leaving 15 bases between them. CDR1 and CDR2 from the germline V gene are MNHEY and SVGAGI. CDR3 nucleotide sequence: TGTGCCAGCAGCGACCCTCCCGACATTGGAAACACCATATATTTT. Translated, it gives CASSDPPDIGNTIYF.

This sequence joins TRBV6-1 and TRBJ1-1; 8 nucleotides align to TRBD1. V lost 7 bases, J lost 5 bases, and 6 bases stayed unmatched. This CDR3 is 13 amino acids long. CDR1 and CDR2 (germline): MNHNS, SASEGT. CDR3 sequence reads: CASIWTGNTEAFF. The DNA of the CDR3 is TGTGCCAGCATCTGGACAGGGAATACTGAAGCTTTCTTT.

In this sample, this clone turned up a few times. CDR3 protein: CASSLAGQLSYEQYF. The CDR3 nucleotides read TGTGCCAGCAGCTTAGCGGGACAACTCTCCTACGAGCAGTACTTC. The chain uses TRBV7-2 and TRBJ2-7; weak D call: TRBD1 (6 bases). CDR3 length: 15 amino acids. CDR1 SGHTA and CDR2 FQGNSA come from the germline V gene. V was pared by 0 bases and J by 0 bases, with 9 bases between.

The V gene is TRBV7-2, the J gene TRBJ1-2, with D perhaps TRBD1 (6 bases). Germline V lookup: CDR1 SGHTA, CDR2 FQGNSA. The CDR3 runs to 16 residues. V lost 6 bases, J lost 5 bases, and 22 bases lay in between. CDR3 coding DNA: TGTGCCAGCAGGTCGATCGACAGGCCCCTTTGGTATGGCTACACCTTC. It specifies CASRSIDRPLWYGYTF. Full variable domain (rest looked up from reference TRBV7-2 and TRBJ1-2): GAGVSQSPSNKVTEKGKDVELRCDPISGHTALYWYRQSLGQGLEFLIYFQGNSAPDKSGLPSDRFSAERTGGSVSTLTIQRTQQEDSAVYLCASRSIDRPLWYGYTFGSGTRLTVV.

This clone was recorded only once. The genes are TRBV9 and TRBJ2-1, with D perhaps TRBD2 (6 bases). This CDR3 is built from 14 residues. V lost 4 bases, J lost 0 bases, and 8 bases lay in between. Germline lookup yields CDR1 SGDLS and CDR2 YYNGEE. This chain's CDR3 is CASSLGGSYNEQFF. CDR3 DNA: TGTGCCAGCAGCCTCGGGGGCTCCTACAATGAGCAGTTCTTC.

CDR3 residues: CASSAGHTNTEAFF. CDR3 nucleotides: TGTGCCAGCAGCGCCGGACATACGAACACTGAAGCTTTCTTT. V gene TRBV7-3 combines with J gene TRBJ1-1, with a tentative D call TRBD1 (5 bases). Deletions cut 5 bases from V and 1 base from J, with 11 bases between. From germline, CDR1 is SGHTA and CDR2 FQGTGA. The CDR3 spans 14 residues.

This chain connects TRBV10-3 to TRBJ2-3; D perhaps matches TRBD1 (6 bases). CDR1 and CDR2 from the germline V gene are ENHRY and SYGVKD. The CDR3 has 15 amino acids. Trimming shortened V by 6 bases and J by 1 base, and 14 bases separated the two germline ends. CDR3 in amino acids: CAIRSSRGGTDTQYF. The CDR3 bases are TGTGCCATCAGGTCGTCCAGGGGTGGCACAGATACGCAGTATTTT.

The table lists this clone with a few counts. Here the CDR3 reads CASSRDRGNEKLFF. As DNA, the CDR3 is TGTGCCAGCAGCCGGGACAGGGGGAACGAAAAACTGTTTTTT. This chain uses TRBV7-8 with TRBJ1-4, with TRBD1 matching 11 bases. The V and J ends lost 5 bases and 8 bases, in that order; junction bases with no gene match: 4. The CDR3 has 14 residues. CDR1 and CDR2 (germline): SGHVS, FQNEAQ. Drawing the rest from reference TRBV7-8 and TRBJ1-4, the complete variable domain is GAGVSQSPRYKVAKRGQDVALRCDPISGHVSLFWYQQALGQGPEFLTYFQNEAQLDKSGLPSDRFFAERPEGSVSTLKIQRTQQEDSAVYLCASSRDRGNEKLFFGSGTQLSVL.

CDR3 loop: CASSKRSRKTGGANTGELFF. The CDR3 DNA reads as TGCGCCAGCAGCAAAAGGAGCCGAAAGACAGGGGGCGCGAACACCGGGGAGCTGTTTTTT. The chain combines TRBV4-1 with TRBJ2-2; 10 positions agree with TRBD1. Per the germline V gene, CDR1 is MGHRA and CDR2 is YSYEKL. CDR3 size: 20 residues. V lost 5 bases and J lost 0; bases outside the gene matches: 15.

This sequence joins TRBV10-3 and TRBJ2-3; TRBD2 agrees at 9 bases. Germline CDR1 ENHRY, CDR2 SYGVKD. The CDR3 totals 13 residues. Germline trimming cut 11 bases from V and 1 base from J; bases unmatched to any gene: 4. The DNA for the CDR3 is TGTGCCGCGGGGGGGGCGGGCACAGATACGCAGTATTTT. It codes for CAAGGAGTDTQYF.

This chain joins TRBV9 and TRBJ1-6; TRBD1 agrees at 9 bases. Germline assignment: CDR1 SGDLS and CDR2 YYNGEE. The CDR3 extends over 18 amino acids. Trimming cost V 1 base and J 0 bases; bases outside gene matches: 5. DNA of the CDR3: TGTGCCAGCAGCGTATCAGACAGGGGGAGCTCCTATAATTCACCCCTCCACTTT. Its translation: CASSVSDRGSSYNSPLHF.

The chain employs TRBV7-9 and TRBJ1-1; weak D call: TRBD1 (5 bases). Germline CDR1 reads SEHNR; CDR2 reads FQNEAQ (reference sequence). CDR3 length: 16 amino acids. Between the trimmed V and J ends, which lost 2 bases and 1 base, there was a span of 14 bases. As DNA, the CDR3 is TGTGCCAGCAGCTTATTGCGGGGACCCGGGAACACTGAAGCTTTCTTT. Protein sequence: CASSLLRGPGNTEAFF.

The chain uses TRBV6-5 and TRBJ1-1; no definite D call. Germline-derived CDR1 and CDR2 are MNHEY and SVGAGI. Trimming shortened V by 6 bases and J by 4 bases, and 15 bases separated the two germline ends. The CDR3 is 14 amino acids. The chain's CDR3 is CASSHNSRGTEAFF. CDR3 sequence (DNA): TGTGCCAGCAGCCATAATTCTCGGGGCACTGAAGCTTTCTTT.

The V gene is TRBV5-1, the J gene TRBJ2-1; weak D call: TRBD2 (6 bases). CDR3 length: 18 amino acids. Germline lookup yields CDR1 SGHRS and CDR2 YFSETQ. V was trimmed by 7 bases and J by 0 bases, leaving 23 bases between them. The CDR3 DNA reads TGCGCCAGCCGGAGATTAAGTGCGGCGGGGAGCTCCTACAATGAGCAGTTCTTC. This encodes CASRRLSAAGSSYNEQFF.

Only one count was recorded for this clone. This chain uses TRBV4-1 with TRBJ2-6; the D gene is possibly TRBD2 (7 bases). The length of the CDR3 is 18 residues. V lost 1 base and J lost 1, with 14 bases in between. Germline CDR1 MGHRA, CDR2 YSYEKL. CDR3 nucleotide sequence: TGCGCCAGCAGCCAAGTGGGCAGGGGAGGGTCTGGGGCCAACGTCCTGACTTTC. Its translation: CASSQVGRGGSGANVLTF.

CDR3 coding DNA: TGTGCCAGCAGGGGACAGGGGGGAAATCAGCCCCAGCATTTT. The encoded protein is CASRGQGGNQPQHF. This chain joins TRBV25-1 and TRBJ1-5, with TRBD1 matching over 11 bases. Germline V gene data show CDR1 as MGHDK and CDR2 as SYGVNS. Trimming cost V 6 bases and J 4 bases; bases outside gene matches: 2. CDR3 size: 14 residues.

This clone was counted only a few times. The chain carries TRBV6-7 and TRBJ2-2; no clear D. TRBV6-7 is an open reading frame, and its role is uncertain. The CDR3 extends over 15 amino acids. V was cut by 8 bases and J by 4 bases, with 17 bases left in between. This CDR3 is CASSWLTGPTGELFF. The DNA of the CDR3 is TGTGCCAGCTCTTGGCTTACTGGGCCCACCGGGGAGCTGTTTTTT.